The clone carrying this TCR beta chain appeared a single time. Antigen unknown. The data stem from a study of post-analysis software for immune sequencing data. Overall study results and limits: Controls showed lower frequencies than patients for roughly five TRBV segments, and TRBV5-6, TRBV5-1 and TRBV20-1 were among these. Significantly decreased normalized Chao1 diversity was recorded for multiple sclerosis patients relative to controls.

Tagging with unique molecular identifiers was a feature of the TCR beta cDNA libraries. A population of roughly 0.85 to 11 million T cells gave rise to about half a million cDNA molecules. MiXCR was run by TCRdb on the PCR reads, yielding one entry per CDR3 protein. The data hold hundreds of thousands of distinct CDR3 sequences, with around 60% observed a single time. Germline CDR1 is SGHRS and CDR2 is YFSETQ. The CDR3 runs 15 residues. V dropped 0 bases and J dropped 6 bases, with 15 bases sitting between them. The specimen sequenced was blood. The sequence derives from a girl aged 2-10 years with multiple sclerosis. The chain has TRBV5-1 and TRBJ2-5; the D is unclear. The CDR3 region is CASSLAGQSDQTQYF. Written as DNA, the CDR3 is TGCGCCAGCAGCTTGGCCGGTCAGAGTGACCAGACCCAGTACTTC.